This T cell receptor (beta chain) was captured in a study of shared clonotypes between healthy human individuals. Study-level results: Richness estimates generally favored naive over memory subsets.

There are 13 residues in the CDR3. V was cut by 0 bases and J by 6 bases, with 7 bases left in between. CDR1 is SNHLY and CDR2 is FYNNEI in the germline V gene. At deep level, the assay was performed. Profiled with immunoSEQ multiplex PCR; TCRdb holds only in-frame clones, not every one. Among about 2.5 million clones listed, 92% were seen once. On this clone itself: Its specificity is unknown.

This receptor was identified in a man younger than 35 in good health. Some clones in this sample may be carry-over from other donors' samples. The sample consisted of naive CD4+ T cells from PBMCs. Subset: CD45RA+ positively selected. V usage is TRBV2 and J usage is TRBJ2-3; no definite D call. CDR3 sequence: CASSEAIGDTQYF. CDR3 sequence (DNA): TGTGCCAGCAGTGAAGCGATCGGGGATACGCAGTATTTT. Combining the CDR3 with reference TRBV2 and TRBJ2-3 gives the whole variable domain EPEVTQTPSHQVTQMGQEVILRCVPISNHLYFYWYRQILGQKVEFLVSFYNNEISEKSEIFDDQFSVERPDGSNFTLKIRSTKLEDSAMYFCASSEAIGDTQYFGPGTRLTVL.